These 32 T cell receptor beta chains originate from one sample sequenced in a study of blood T cells in healthy people across ages. A second roughly 6 to 11 cycle PCR used barcoded and J-beta primers. MiXCR, applied by TCRdb to the 5' RACE reads, yields one record per CDR3 protein. The repertoire holds about 1.1 million distinct CDR3 sequences, with 30% to 40% as singletons. Sequencing was carried out using blood. These receptors all stem from a man between 18 and 29 years old in good health.

The chain uses TRBV6-1 and TRBJ1-5, with D perhaps TRBD1 (5 bases). The germline gives CDR1 MNHNS, CDR2 SASEGT. This CDR3 spans 16 amino acids. Trimming removed 3 bases at V and 3 bases at J, with 15 bases between. The CDR3 is CASSDSVGPSNQPQHF. For the CDR3, the DNA is TGTGCCAGCAGTGATTCGGTGGGGCCCTCCAATCAGCCCCAGCATTTT.

The rearrangement links TRBV5-1 to TRBJ2-3; D is possibly TRBD1 or TRBD2 (5 bases each). Looked up from germline, CDR1 is SGHRS and CDR2 is YFSETQ. Trimming stripped 0 bases from V and 4 bases from J, with 9 bases between. CDR3 size: 14 residues. CDR3 sequence reads: CASSLGDVSDTQYF. The CDR3 nucleotides are TGCGCCAGCAGCTTGGGGGACGTATCAGATACGCAGTATTTT.

This clonotype was detected only a few times. This chain connects TRBV4-2 to TRBJ2-3, with D unresolved. Trimming pared 1 base from V and 0 bases from J, leaving 11 bases between. Germline V gene lookup returns CDR1 LGHNA and CDR2 YNFKEQ. This CDR3 contains 16 residues. The CDR3 region is CASSQVRGPSTDTQYF. CDR3 DNA sequence: TGTGCCAGCAGCCAAGTCCGCGGACCAAGCACAGATACGCAGTATTTT.

This clonotype has just a few counts. The V call is TRBV7-2, the J call TRBJ1-5; perhaps TRBD1 as D (5 bases). The CDR3 consists of 13 residues. Germline V gene sequence: CDR1 SGHTA, CDR2 FQGNSA. V was trimmed by 4 bases and J by 6 bases, leaving 10 bases between them. The CDR3 nucleotides read TGTGCCAGCAGCTATCAGGGTAGTCAGCCCCAGCATTTT. Amino acid sequence: CASSYQGSQPQHF. Using reference TRBV7-2 and TRBJ1-5 for the parts outside the CDR3, the full variable domain is GAGVSQSPSNKVTEKGKDVELRCDPISGHTALYWYRQSLGQGLEFLIYFQGNSAPDKSGLPSDRFSAERTGGSVSTLTIQRTQQEDSAVYLCASSYQGSQPQHFGDGTRLSIL.

This clonotype was counted at least ten times. The V gene is TRBV5-4, the J gene TRBJ1-1; D perhaps matches TRBD1 (6 bases). Trimming removed 5 bases from V and 1 base from J, with 21 bases in between. The CDR3 has 17 amino acids. The germline CDR1 and CDR2 sequences are SGHNT and YYREEE (reference sequence). CDR3: CASRPRITGGQNTEAFF. In DNA, the CDR3 is TGTGCCAGCAGACCACGAATCACGGGGGGCCAGAACACTGAAGCTTTCTTT.

This rearrangement joins TRBV20-1 to TRBJ2-5; 7 bases agree with TRBD2. Trimming at V came to 6 bases and at J to 1 base, leaving 11 bases not matched to a gene. The CDR3 has 15 residues. Germline loops: CDR1 DFQATT, CDR2 SNEGSKA (reference sequence). The CDR3 sequence is CSATLGGASQETQYF. CDR3 DNA: TGCAGTGCGACCCTGGGAGGGGCCTCCCAAGAGACCCAGTACTTC.

V usage is TRBV7-2 and J usage is TRBJ2-1, with TRBD2 identical over 10 bases. With 4 bases clipped from V and 0 bases from J, the junction kept 12 bases outside the gene matches. This CDR3 region has 19 residues. CDR1 and CDR2 from the germline V gene are SGHTA and FQGNSA. CDR3 loop: CASSSTGLAGVYSYNEQFF. DNA for the CDR3: TGTGCCAGCAGCTCCACCGGCCTAGCGGGGGTTTACTCCTACAATGAGCAGTTCTTC.

This chain links TRBV28 with TRBJ2-2; 9 bases align to TRBD1. Losses at the gene ends were 4 bases for V and 1 base for J; bases not matched to a gene: 13. Germline V CDR1 and CDR2: MDHEN, SYDVKM. The CDR3 runs 19 residues. The CDR3 spells CASSSPGTGHTENTGELFF. DNA of the CDR3: TGTGCCAGCAGTTCTCCCGGGACAGGGCACACGGAGAACACCGGGGAGCTGTTTTTT.

For the CDR3, the DNA is TGTGCCAGCAGTATTACAGTATACACTGAAGCTTTCTTT. Protein product: CASSITVYTEAFF. The gene calls are TRBV6-4 and TRBJ1-1; D is unresolved. Germline values: CDR1 MRHNA, CDR2 SNTAGT. The CDR3 covers 13 residues. Trimming shortened V by 5 bases and J by 3 bases, and 10 bases separated the two germline ends.

The V call is TRBV4-1, the J call TRBJ2-3; TRBD2 matches 7 bases. CDR1 is MGHRA and CDR2 is YSYEKL in the germline V gene. The junction had 16 bases not matched to a gene; V was cut back by 8 bases and J by 5 bases. The CDR3 runs 16 residues. The CDR3 sequence is CASRPGRGFIGDTQYF. CDR3 bases: TGCGCCAGCCGCCCAGGGAGGGGATTCATCGGAGATACGCAGTATTTT.

This clonotype was observed once. The chain joins TRBV27 to TRBJ1-1, with no clear D. This CDR3 comprises 13 residues. Germline CDR1 and CDR2: MNHEY and SMNVEV (reference sequence). V lost 5 bases to trimming and J lost 6 bases, with 13 bases between them. The CDR3 nucleotides are TGTGCCAGCAGTGTAGTGGGTAGGGCTGAAGCTTTCTTT. This gives the protein CASSVVGRAEAFF.

This chain uses TRBV4-1 with TRBJ1-6, with D uncertain. This CDR3 is built from 15 residues. Trimming stripped 8 bases from V and 2 bases from J, with 13 bases between. Germline-derived CDR1 and CDR2 are MGHRA and YSYEKL. The CDR3 sequence is CASAPDPAYNSPLHF. CDR3 sequence (DNA): TGCGCCAGCGCCCCTGACCCTGCCTATAATTCACCCCTCCACTTT.

This sequence joins TRBV4-2 and TRBJ1-1; no clear D gene. Germline lookup yields CDR1 LGHNA and CDR2 YNFKEQ. V lost 1 base and J 2 bases, leaving 5 bases between the germline ends. This CDR3 contains 13 residues. CDR3 in amino acids: CASSQVINTEAFF. CDR3 DNA sequence: TGTGCCAGCAGCCAAGTGATAAACACTGAAGCTTTCTTT.

The DNA for the CDR3 is TGTGCCAGCAGTGGCAACGGCTACAATGAGCAGTTCTTC. It encodes CASSGNGYNEQFF. The gene calls are TRBV6-2 or TRBV6-3 and TRBJ2-1; no definite D call. V lost 5 bases and J lost 3, with 8 bases in between. The CDR3 has 13 residues. Germline CDR1 reads MNHEY; CDR2 reads SVGEGT.

The chain employs TRBV28 and TRBJ1-1; the D is unclear. This CDR3 comprises 16 residues. Germline V gives CDR1 MDHEN, CDR2 SYDVKM. Trimming cost V 7 bases and J 4 bases, with 22 bases left between them. The CDR3 loop reads CASKRFSAFVGTEAFF. The CDR3, as DNA: TGTGCCAGCAAAAGATTTTCCGCATTTGTGGGCACTGAAGCTTTCTTT. Together with reference TRBV28 and TRBJ1-1, the CDR3 gives the full variable domain: DVKVTQSSRYLVKRTGEKVFLECVQDMDHENMFWYRQDPGLGLRLIYFSYDVKMKEKGDIPEGYSVSREKKERFSLILESASTNQTSMYLCASKRFSAFVGTEAFFGQGTRLTVV.

V usage is TRBV5-1 and J usage is TRBJ2-3; TRBD1 matches at 8 bases. V was pared by 4 bases and J by 4 bases, with 5 bases of the junction left unmatched. The germline V gene has CDR1 SGHRS and CDR2 YFSETQ. The CDR3 has 14 residues. CDR3 coding DNA: TGCGCCAGCAGCGTGACAGGGGATGCAGATACGCAGTATTTT. Protein sequence: CASSVTGDADTQYF.

V gene TRBV4-3 combines with J gene TRBJ1-4; TRBD1 is a possible D gene (5 bases). Trimming removed 1 base from V and 7 bases from J, with 22 bases in between. The CDR3 has 18 residues. In germline, CDR1 is LGHNA, CDR2 YSLEER. CDR3 coding DNA: TGCGCCAGCAGCCAAGGTACAGACGGCAGGGTATGGAGTGAAAAACTGTTTTTT. This encodes CASSQGTDGRVWSEKLFF.

In DNA form, the CDR3 reads TGCAGTGCGCCACCGGGGGCGGTTAACACCGGGGAGCTGTTTTTT. It yields the protein CSAPPGAVNTGELFF. The chain employs TRBV20-1 and TRBJ2-2, with D perhaps being TRBD1 or TRBD2 (6 bases each). This CDR3 has 15 amino acids. V was trimmed by 6 bases and J by 2 bases, leaving 16 bases between them. Germline V gene sequence: CDR1 DFQATT, CDR2 SNEGSKA (reference sequence).

The chain links TRBV27 to TRBJ2-2, with a tentative D call TRBD1 (5 bases). Germline CDR1 reads MNHEY; CDR2 reads SMNVEV (reference sequence). The V and J ends lost 3 bases and 7 bases respectively, with 27 bases between them. This CDR3 has 19 residues. The CDR3 is CASSFSVGQGSYKGGELFF. The CDR3 nucleotides read TGTGCCAGCAGTTTTTCGGTCGGGCAGGGAAGTTACAAGGGCGGGGAGCTGTTTTTT.

This clonotype occurred a few times. V is TRBV7-6 and J is TRBJ2-1; TRBD2 agrees at 8 bases. V gave up 5 bases and J gave up 5 bases; unmatched junction bases: 8. Germline lookup yields CDR1 SGHVS and CDR2 FNYEAQ. The CDR3 consists of 15 residues. CDR3: CASSLSGATNNEQFF. Here the CDR3 DNA reads TGTGCCAGCAGCCTTAGCGGGGCGACGAACAATGAGCAGTTCTTC.

This clonotype was seen a few times. This chain connects TRBV20-1 to TRBJ1-1; D gene unclear. This CDR3 comprises 13 residues. Germline assignment: CDR1 DFQATT and CDR2 SNEGSKA (reference sequence). The ends were cut back, 0 bases at V and 6 bases at J, with 11 bases in the middle. CDR3 bases: TGCAGTGCTAGAGATGTTTTGGGCGCTGAAGCTTTCTTT. Amino acid sequence: CSARDVLGAEAFF.

The chain employs TRBV5-6 and TRBJ2-3, with 7 positions matching TRBD1. This CDR3 region has 15 residues. Germline values: CDR1 SGHDT, CDR2 YYEEEE. Trimming at V came to 4 bases and at J to 6 bases, leaving 11 bases not matched to a gene. Here the CDR3 reads CASSKTGTVMDTQYF. Written as DNA, the CDR3 is TGTGCCAGCAGCAAAACCGGGACAGTTATGGATACGCAGTATTTT. The full variable domain, with the rest looked up from reference TRBV5-6 and TRBJ2-3, is DAGVTQSPTHLIKTRGQQVTLRCSPKSGHDTVSWYQQALGQGPQFIFQYYEEEERQRGNFPDRFSGHQFPNYSSELNVNALLLGDSALYLCASSKTGTVMDTQYFGPGTRLTVL.

This clonotype was observed a handful of times. CDR3 sequence: CASSLPGQGLAVAKLFF. CDR3 DNA: TGTGCCAGCAGCTTACCGGGACAGGGCCTTGCAGTTGCAAAACTGTTTTTT. This sequence joins TRBV7-6 and TRBJ1-4, with 9 nucleotides matching TRBD1. Germline lookup yields CDR1 SGHVS and CDR2 FNYEAQ. Unmatched junction bases numbered 14, after V lost 2 bases and J lost 10 bases. The CDR3 contains 17 residues.

This chain joins TRBV27 and TRBJ2-2; TRBD1 aligns across 8 bases. V was pared by 4 bases and J by 5 bases, with 9 bases of the junction left unmatched. Germline V lookup: CDR1 MNHEY, CDR2 SMNVEV (reference sequence). The CDR3 has 16 residues. The chain's CDR3 is CASSSAGTGYTGELFF. DNA for the CDR3: TGTGCCAGCAGTTCCGCCGGGACAGGCTATACCGGGGAGCTGTTTTTT.

V usage is TRBV6-5 and J usage is TRBJ1-1; D not resolved. The germline CDR1 and CDR2 sequences are MNHEY and SVGAGI. This CDR3 comprises 14 residues. V gave up 7 bases and J gave up 5 bases, with 17 bases separating them. The DNA for the CDR3 is TGTGCCAGCAACAAGGAGGGAGGAGGGACTGAAGCTTTCTTT. As protein: CASNKEGGGTEAFF.

The chain couples TRBV20-1 to TRBJ1-1, with a tentative D call TRBD1 (6 bases). CDR1 is DFQATT and CDR2 is SNEGSKA in the germline V gene (reference sequence). V lost 5 bases, J lost 0 bases, and 13 bases lay in between. The CDR3 has 14 residues. The CDR3 is CSAHKDSMNTEAFF. The CDR3 nucleotides are TGCAGTGCTCACAAGGACAGCATGAACACTGAAGCTTTCTTT.

The chain recombines TRBV5-6 with TRBJ2-5; D not resolved. Germline V gives CDR1 SGHDT, CDR2 YYEEEE. The CDR3 totals 14 residues. V was pared by 1 base and J by 5 bases, with 12 bases between. DNA of the CDR3: TGTGCCAGCAGCTTGATAGGGTTATCGGAGACCCAGTACTTC. Its protein product is CASSLIGLSETQYF.

This clonotype has just a few counts. The CDR3 nucleotides read TGTGCCAGCAGCTTAAGCGAGGCAGCCATCTATGGCTACACCTTC. Translating gives CASSLSEAAIYGYTF. This sequence joins TRBV7-9 and TRBJ1-2; D ambiguous. Germline loops: CDR1 SEHNR, CDR2 FQNEAQ (reference sequence). V lost 2 bases, J lost 4 bases, and 14 bases lay in between. This CDR3 comprises 15 residues.

This clonotype was seen just once. One end of the junction fails to match germline, which may point to a read error. This CDR3 is CSTRDWVAGEYNEQFF. CDR3 DNA sequence: TGCAGTACTAGAGATTGGGTAGCGGGGGAGTACAATGAGCAGTTCTTC. V is TRBV20-1 and J is TRBJ2-1, with 9 bases that match TRBD2. Germline CDR1 and CDR2: DFQATT and SNEGSKA (reference sequence). The CDR3 is made up of 16 amino acids.

The rearrangement uses TRBV24-1 and TRBJ1-2, with D perhaps TRBD1 (5 bases). The V end lost 4 bases, the J end lost 7 bases, and 21 bases lay between the germline ends. The CDR3 spans 16 residues. Germline V lookup: CDR1 KGHDR, CDR2 SFDVKD. DNA for the CDR3: TGTGCCACCAGTGACTCCTTGAGGGGATCTACTCGTGGCTACACCTTC. This translates into CATSDSLRGSTRGYTF.

This clonotype has only a few counts. The chain is built from TRBV20-1 and TRBJ2-1; 8 bases map to TRBD2. From germline, CDR1 is DFQATT and CDR2 SNEGSKA (reference sequence). The CDR3 is 16 amino acids. With V trimmed by 0 bases and J by 4 bases, 8 bases remained unmatched. The DNA of the CDR3 is TGCAGTGCTAGAGATCGGGAGCGGGGGTTTTACAATGAGCAGTTCTTC. It codes for CSARDRERGFYNEQFF.

There are a few counts of this clonotype. The J gene is TRBJ2-4, the V gene TRBV27, with 8 bases fitting TRBD2. CDR3 length equals 12 residues. With 8 bases clipped from V and 9 bases from J, the junction kept 6 bases outside the gene matches. The V gene's germline CDR1 is MNHEY and CDR2 SMNVEV (reference sequence). The CDR3 sequence: CASGTSVFIQYF. Here the CDR3 DNA reads TGTGCCAGCGGGACTAGTGTTTTCATTCAGTACTTC.